The source of this T cell receptor beta chain is a study of tumor and adjacent non-tumor tissue in lung cancer. About the research overall: The patients, roughly eleven men and about five women, were roughly 31 to 80 with stage I to III disease.

Three rounds of nested PCR, following a modified ARM-PCR protocol, produced the TCRbeta library. TCRdb ran MiXCR on the multiplex PCR reads and lists one entry per CDR3 protein. This table has some 100,000 distinct CDR3 sequences, roughly 80% appearing once. As regards this clonotype: Its target is not known.

Study-wide results and limits: In normal lung, the top 100 clones were significantly more dominant than in tumor.

V was pared by 9 bases and J by 4 bases, with 19 bases between. CDR1 is SGHAT, CDR2 FQDESV, per germline (reference sequence). CDR3 length: 16 amino acids. No cell sorting was done before RNA was extracted from the tissue. The V gene is TRBV11-1, the J gene TRBJ1-6; D is possibly TRBD1 (6 bases). This clonotype originated in a woman in her fifties or sixties with non-small cell lung cancer. Sequenced: lung tumor tissue. The CDR3 bases are TGTGCCAGTAGATACGACGGACAGTCTTATAATTCACCCCTCCACTTT. Protein product: CASRYDGQSYNSPLHF. Together with reference TRBV11-1 and TRBJ1-6, the CDR3 gives the full variable domain: EAEVAQSPRYKITEKSQAVAFWCDPISGHATLYWYRQILGQGPELLVQFQDESVVDDSQLPKDRFSAERLKGVDSTLKIQPAELGDSAMYLCASRYDGQSYNSPLHFGNGTRLTVT.